These 30 T cell receptor beta chains share one sample of origin, sequenced in a study of T cell changes during pregnancy in multiple sclerosis. The table came from immunoSEQ multiplex PCR; TCRdb's copy has only in-frame clones and leaves some out. In the table there are some 45,000 clones, about 85% of which are singletons. The source material was CD4+ T cells from peripheral blood mononuclear cells, sampled after pregnancy. These receptors all stem from a female donor with multiple sclerosis, enrolled in a pregnancy study.

This clone was observed a single time. The chain recombines TRBV7-8 with TRBJ1-1; D is perhaps TRBD1 (6 bases). The V gene's germline CDR1 is SGHVS and CDR2 FQNEAQ. The CDR3 length is 13 residues. Trimming shortened V by 1 base and J by 10 bases, and 13 bases separated the two germline ends. The CDR3 DNA is TGTGCCAGCAGCTTAGTCAGGGGTTTGGGAGCTTTCTTT. This translates into CASSLVRGLGAFF. Full variable domain (outside the CDR3, taken from reference TRBV7-8 and TRBJ1-1): GAGVSQSPRYKVAKRGQDVALRCDPISGHVSLFWYQQALGQGPEFLTYFQNEAQLDKSGLPSDRFFAERPEGSVSTLKIQRTQQEDSAVYLCASSLVRGLGAFFGQGTRLTVV.

The rearrangement joins TRBV23-1 to TRBJ1-4; tentative D call: TRBD1 (5 bases). TRBV23-1 is identified as an open reading frame with a role that is uncertain. V lost 6 bases, J lost 7 bases, and 18 bases lay in between. This CDR3 has 15 amino acids. In DNA form, the CDR3 reads TGCGCCAGCAGCCGTCAATCCACGACAGCTGAAAAACTGTTTTTT. Its translation is CASSRQSTTAEKLFF.

The chain has TRBV27 and TRBJ2-7, with D possibly being TRBD1 (5 bases). Trimming pared 5 bases from V and 0 bases from J, leaving 11 bases between. The CDR3 has 14 amino acids. Germline V CDR1 and CDR2: MNHEY, SMNVEV (reference sequence). CDR3 sequence reads: CASSIRASSYEQYF. CDR3 nucleotide sequence: TGTGCCAGCAGTATCAGGGCGAGCTCCTACGAGCAGTACTTC.

This clone has only one observation. The V gene is TRBV4-3, the J gene TRBJ2-1, with 8 nucleotides matching TRBD1. The CDR3 runs 15 residues. The V segment lost 2 bases and the J segment 5 bases; nucleotides outside the gene matches: 5. Germline V gene data show CDR1 as LGHNA and CDR2 as YSLEER. The chain's CDR3 is CASSQNRGDDNEQFF. The CDR3 DNA reads as TGCGCCAGCAGCCAAAACAGGGGGGACGACAATGAGCAGTTCTTC.

V usage is TRBV6-5 and J usage is TRBJ1-2; 7 bases are a match to TRBD1. J was trimmed by 4 bases and V by 0 bases; bases with no gene match: 2. Germline V gene data show CDR1 as MNHEY and CDR2 as SVGAGI. This CDR3 contains 14 residues. The CDR3 DNA sequence: TGTGCCAGCAGTTACTCACAGGGGACCTATGGCTACACCTTC. As protein: CASSYSQGTYGYTF.

The V gene is TRBV5-1, the J gene TRBJ1-1; possibly TRBD1 for D (6 bases). The CDR3 is 13 residues long. Germline lookup yields CDR1 SGHRS and CDR2 YFSETQ. With 4 bases removed from V and 6 bases from J, the gap between germline ends came to 13 bases. CDR3 DNA: TGCGCCAGCAGCCCACAAGGGGGGGCTGAAGCTTTCTTT. As protein: CASSPQGGAEAFF. Using reference TRBV5-1 and TRBJ1-1 for the parts outside the CDR3, the full variable domain is KAGVTQTPRYLIKTRGQQVTLSCSPISGHRSVSWYQQTPGQGLQFLFEYFSETQRNKGNFPGRFSGRQFSNSRSEMNVSTLELGDSALYLCASSPQGGAEAFFGQGTRLTVV.

This clone has a handful of counts. The gene calls are TRBV6-6 and TRBJ2-7; D is perhaps TRBD1 (6 bases). The CDR3 is made up of 14 amino acids. V was trimmed by 6 bases and J by 8 bases, leaving 20 bases between them. The germline gives CDR1 MNHNY, CDR2 SVGAGI (reference sequence). CDR3 region: CASSRPSTGTKQYF. In nucleotides, the CDR3 is TGTGCCAGCAGCCGACCTAGTACAGGGACGAAGCAGTACTTC.

The chain employs TRBV7-2 and TRBJ1-3; the D is unclear. The CDR3 has 12 residues. The germline V gene has CDR1 SGHTA and CDR2 FQGNSA. Trimming left V 1 base short and J 10 bases short, with 8 bases between. CDR3 sequence: CASSLVIGTIYF. The CDR3 nucleotides read TGTGCCAGCAGCTTAGTGATCGGGACCATATATTTT. The variable domain in full, with the rest retrieved from reference TRBV7-2 and TRBJ1-3, is GAGVSQSPSNKVTEKGKDVELRCDPISGHTALYWYRQSLGQGLEFLIYFQGNSAPDKSGLPSDRFSAERTGGSVSTLTIQRTQQEDSAVYLCASSLVIGTIYFGEGSWLTVV.

The chain couples TRBV6-6 to TRBJ1-4; TRBD1 matches at 9 bases. The trim removed 6 bases at V and 4 bases at J, leaving 6 bases unmatched. The CDR3 is made up of 15 amino acids. Germline CDR1 MNHNY, CDR2 SVGAGI (reference sequence). CDR3 in amino acids: CASSLQGARNEKLFF. DNA for the CDR3: TGTGCCAGCAGCCTACAGGGGGCGCGTAATGAAAAACTGTTTTTT.

This chain joins TRBV2 and TRBJ1-5; TRBD1 agrees at 11 bases. The CDR3 is 14 residues long. J was trimmed by 4 bases and V by 9 bases; bases with no gene match: 5. Germline V lookup: CDR1 SNHLY, CDR2 FYNNEI. CDR3 residues: CASGGTGGNQPQHF. In DNA form, the CDR3 reads TGTGCCAGTGGAGGGACAGGGGGAAATCAGCCCCAGCATTTT. The full variable domain, completed using reference TRBV2 and TRBJ1-5, is EPEVTQTPSHQVTQMGQEVILRCVPISNHLYFYWYRQILGQKVEFLVSFYNNEISEKSEIFDDQFSVERPDGSNFTLKIRSTKLEDSAMYFCASGGTGGNQPQHFGDGTRLSIL.

V gene TRBV10-3 combines with J gene TRBJ2-7; 14 bases agree with TRBD2. Germline CDR1 ENHRY, CDR2 SYGVKD. This CDR3 has 15 amino acids. V dropped 5 bases and J dropped 3; count of bases not matched to a gene: 3. The CDR3 region is CAISSGLAGDYEQYF. CDR3 bases: TGTGCCATCAGTTCGGGACTAGCGGGGGACTACGAGCAGTACTTC.

The V and J genes are TRBV5-6 and TRBJ1-2, with 11 positions matching TRBD1. Germline-derived CDR1 and CDR2 are SGHDT and YYEEEE. With 2 bases clipped from V and 7 bases from J, the junction kept 10 bases outside the gene matches. This CDR3 contains 16 residues. CDR3 residues: CASSFSPGQGASGYTF. The CDR3 nucleotides are TGTGCCAGCAGCTTTTCTCCCGGACAGGGGGCGAGTGGCTACACCTTC.

The chain couples TRBV15 to TRBJ1-1; D is ambiguous. The CDR3 runs 17 residues. Trimming took 3 bases from V and 3 from J, leaving 20 bases between them. CDR1 is LNHNV and CDR2 is YYDKDF in the germline V gene (reference sequence). The CDR3 DNA sequence: TGTGCCACCAGCAGCAGACAAACGGGAGCCCCCGACACTGAAGCTTTCTTT. As protein: CATSSRQTGAPDTEAFF.

The chain has TRBV7-3 and TRBJ2-3; 9 bases align to TRBD1. With 2 bases clipped from V and 2 bases from J, the junction kept 11 bases outside the gene matches. The CDR3 is made up of 18 amino acids. Germline V gene lookup returns CDR1 SGHTA and CDR2 FQGTGA. The CDR3 region has the DNA TGTGCCAGCAGCTTACAACCCGTCGGGACAGGGATCACAGATACGCAGTATTTT. Amino acids: CASSLQPVGTGITDTQYF.

The V gene is TRBV5-1, the J gene TRBJ2-3, with TRBD2 identical over 10 bases. CDR1 is SGHRS and CDR2 is YFSETQ in the germline V gene. The CDR3 runs 17 residues. Trimming took 4 bases from V and 1 from J; bases not matched to a gene: 9. The CDR3 protein is CASSPTLGTSGTDTQYF. The CDR3 nucleotides read TGCGCCAGCAGCCCGACTCTCGGGACTAGCGGCACAGATACGCAGTATTTT.

The rearrangement joins TRBV28 to TRBJ1-1, with TRBD1 as a possible D gene (5 bases). The CDR3 consists of 15 residues. The V gene's germline CDR1 is MDHEN and CDR2 SYDVKM. Trimming removed 5 bases at V and 8 bases at J, with 21 bases between. The CDR3 spells CASSPPDSMMTEAFF. The CDR3 DNA is TGTGCCAGCAGTCCTCCCGACAGCATGATGACGGAAGCTTTCTTT.

The rearrangement uses TRBV19 and TRBJ1-1; 8 bases are a match to TRBD1. Germline V gene lookup returns CDR1 LNHDA and CDR2 SQIVND (reference sequence). The CDR3 contains 15 residues. The J segment lost 2 bases and the V segment lost 6 bases, leaving 8 bases of the junction unmatched. CDR3 coding DNA: TGTGCCAGTAGCCATCTTGGACAGGGTAACACTGAAGCTTTCTTT. The encoded protein is CASSHLGQGNTEAFF.

The J gene is TRBJ2-7, the V gene TRBV6-1, with D hard to call. Germline lookup yields CDR1 MNHNS and CDR2 SASEGT. This CDR3 region has 12 residues. V lost 4 bases and J 3 bases, leaving 7 bases between the germline ends. CDR3 sequence reads: CASSARFYEQYF. Written as DNA, the CDR3 is TGTGCCAGCAGTGCCCGGTTCTACGAGCAGTACTTC.

The rearrangement joins TRBV5-1 to TRBJ1-1, with 7 bases fitting TRBD1. Germline CDR1 SGHRS, CDR2 YFSETQ. The CDR3 spans 13 residues. The V and J ends lost 1 base and 3 bases, in that order; junction bases with no gene match: 0. Here the CDR3 DNA reads TGCGCCAGCAGCTTGACAGGGGACACTGAAGCTTTCTTT. Its translation is CASSLTGDTEAFF.

This clone was seen only a few times. The chain links TRBV2 to TRBJ1-5; D remains unclear. Germline V gene data show CDR1 as SNHLY and CDR2 as FYNNEI. V was trimmed by 4 bases and J by 7 bases, leaving 14 bases between them. The CDR3 length is 14 residues. The CDR3 here is CASSVVYEEQPQHF. The CDR3 DNA reads TGTGCCAGCAGTGTGGTCTACGAGGAGCAGCCCCAGCATTTT.

The chain recombines TRBV5-4 with TRBJ2-1, with 8 bases lining up with TRBD2. There are 16 residues in the CDR3. The germline V gene has CDR1 SGHNT and CDR2 YYREEE (reference sequence). The ends lost 1 base at V and 8 bases at J; junction bases unmatched: 11. The CDR3 region is CASSLSTSGTIYEQFF. In nucleotides, the CDR3 is TGTGCCAGCAGCTTGAGCACTAGCGGAACTATATATGAGCAGTTCTTC.

V and J are TRBV29-1 and TRBJ2-5; 7 positions agree with TRBD2. There are 10 residues in the CDR3. The V gene end was trimmed by 6 bases and the J gene end by 5 bases; junction bases not matched to a gene: 0. Per the germline V gene, CDR1 is SQVTM and CDR2 is ANQGSEA. In DNA form, the CDR3 reads TGCAGCGTGCGGGAGGAGACCCAGTACTTC. Amino acid sequence: CSVREETQYF.

The chain is built from TRBV6-6 and TRBJ1-1; no reliable D call. CDR1 MNHNY and CDR2 SVGAGI come from the germline V gene (reference sequence). The CDR3 loop spans 15 amino acids. The ends were cut back, 0 bases at V and 11 bases at J, with 19 bases in the middle. The CDR3 region has the DNA TGTGCCAGCAGTTACTCGTCGCGAGGAGCATTCGCGGCTTTCTTT. Its translation: CASSYSSRGAFAAFF.

The J gene is TRBJ2-1, the V gene TRBV15; the D is unclear. The CDR3 runs to 12 residues. Germline-derived CDR1 and CDR2 are LNHNV and YYDKDF (reference sequence). Between the trimmed V and J ends, which lost 5 bases and 3 bases, there was a span of 5 bases. The DNA of the CDR3 is TGTGCCACCAGCGTCCACTACAATGAGCAGTTCTTC. Amino acids: CATSVHYNEQFF.

J is TRBJ1-5 and V is TRBV19; perhaps TRBD1 as D (5 bases). CDR1 is LNHDA and CDR2 is SQIVND in the germline V gene (reference sequence). Trimming left V 8 bases short and J 5 bases short, with 13 bases between. This CDR3 has 13 amino acids. CDR3 coding DNA: TGTGCCAGTGGACACTTAATATATCAGCCCCAGCATTTT. Its protein is CASGHLIYQPQHF.

The V call is TRBV9, the J call TRBJ2-3, with a weak D call TRBD1 (5 bases). CDR1 and CDR2 (germline): SGDLS, YYNGEE. Trimming removed 0 bases at V and 5 bases at J, with 10 bases between. The CDR3 contains 14 residues. The CDR3 bases are TGTGCCAGCAGCGTAGGGGGCGCGGAAGATACGCAGTATTTT. It translates to CASSVGGAEDTQYF.

The J gene is TRBJ1-1, the V gene TRBV6-5; TRBD1 is a possible D gene (5 bases). Germline CDR1 MNHEY, CDR2 SVGAGI. Trimming stripped 2 bases from V and 1 base from J, with 8 bases between. This CDR3 comprises 14 residues. Written as DNA, the CDR3 is TGTGCCAGCAGTTACGGGGGGGAGAACACTGAAGCTTTCTTT. Protein sequence: CASSYGGENTEAFF.

Comments on this clone: Other DNA variants within this sample encode the same CDR3. The chain uses TRBV30 and TRBJ1-5; TRBD1 matches 7 bases. CDR1 is GTSNPN, CDR2 SVGIG, per germline (reference sequence). V lost 3 bases to trimming and J lost 5 bases; unmatched junction nucleotides: 4. The CDR3 extends over 13 amino acids. The DNA for the CDR3 is TGTGCCTGGAGCGTCCAGGGGGATCAGCCCCAGCATTTT. Encoded protein: CAWSVQGDQPQHF.

The chain has TRBV5-1 and TRBJ2-3, with unresolved D. V was clipped by 2 bases and J by 0 bases, with 10 bases between them. The CDR3 extends over 15 amino acids. Per the germline V gene, CDR1 is SGHRS and CDR2 is YFSETQ. The CDR3 region has the DNA TGCGCCAGCAGCTTTACAGATCCTAGCACAGATACGCAGTATTTT. It yields the protein CASSFTDPSTDTQYF. Full variable domain (missing parts from reference TRBV5-1 and TRBJ2-3): KAGVTQTPRYLIKTRGQQVTLSCSPISGHRSVSWYQQTPGQGLQFLFEYFSETQRNKGNFPGRFSGRQFSNSRSEMNVSTLELGDSALYLCASSFTDPSTDTQYFGPGTRLTVL.

The chain is built from TRBV7-9 and TRBJ2-3, with D possibly being TRBD1 (7 bases). Germline CDR1 and CDR2: SEHNR and FQNEAQ (reference sequence). V lost 1 base and J lost 0, with 11 bases in between. The CDR3 totals 16 residues. The CDR3 coding sequence is TGTGCCAGCAGCTTAGAGGCAGGGGGGAGCACAGATACGCAGTATTTT. Translated: CASSLEAGGSTDTQYF.